This entry lists 21 T cell receptor beta chains sequenced from one sample in a study of T cell clusters in autoimmune cytopenias. TRB was amplified by touch-down multiplex PCR, primer pools A and B combined. Following a re-call of the multiplex PCR reads, TCRdb has one entry per CDR3 protein and lacks DNA. The sample holds about 8,100 distinct CDR3 sequences. About 37,500 genome equivalents of blood DNA were amplified for TRB. The sequenced sample was peripheral blood. All receptors derive from a human donor with an autoimmune cytopenia or autoimmune hepatitis (not recorded which).

The V gene is TRBV6-2 or TRBV6-3, the J gene TRBJ2-7; TCRdb names TRBD2, which stays unverified in the absence of DNA. From germline, CDR1 is MNHEY and CDR2 SVGEGT. The CDR3 loop spans 18 amino acids. CDR3 sequence: CASRRTTSGGPRSLEQYF.

This chain connects TRBV6-5 to TRBJ2-7; the TCRdb D gene call, TRBD1, has no DNA to confirm it. The CDR3 spans 15 residues. Germline-derived CDR1 and CDR2 are MNHEY and SVGAGI. CDR3 loop: CAGRAGAGAFYEQYF.

This clonotype counts as medium-sized by frequency. The chain has TRBV30 and TRBJ2-3. CDR3 length equals 12 residues. Looked up from germline, CDR1 is GTSNPN and CDR2 is SVGIG (reference sequence). Here the CDR3 reads CAWSRSGDTQYF.

Its frequency marks this clonotype as medium-sized. This rearrangement joins TRBV18 to TRBJ1-5. CDR3 size: 13 residues. Germline CDR1 KGHSH, CDR2 LQKENI. CDR3 sequence: CASSPFDGQPQHF.

This clonotype ranks as medium-sized (0.01 to 0.1%) in terms of frequency. CDR3: CASRSYGSGSYEQYF. V and J are TRBV27 and TRBJ2-7; the TCRdb call, TRBD2, lacks DNA for checking. Germline V lookup: CDR1 MNHEY, CDR2 SMNVEV (reference sequence). This CDR3 is 15 amino acids long.

This clonotype is identified as medium-sized from frequency. The chain combines TRBV15 with TRBJ2-3. The germline CDR1 and CDR2 sequences are LNHNV and YYDKDF (reference sequence). The CDR3 covers 16 residues. The chain's CDR3 is CATSRGTGSSTDTQYF.

This clonotype is identified as medium-sized from frequency. The chain uses TRBV27 and TRBJ2-1; TCRdb designates TRBD2, a call that cannot be tested without DNA. The CDR3 loop spans 16 amino acids. The V gene's germline CDR1 is MNHEY and CDR2 SMNVEV (reference sequence). The CDR3 reads CASSLYSGPLANEQFF.

V usage is TRBV20-1 and J usage is TRBJ2-3; TCRdb indicates TRBD1, and absent DNA this call remains unverified. Germline V gene data show CDR1 as DFQATT and CDR2 as SNEGSKA (reference sequence). This CDR3 comprises 13 residues. The chain's CDR3 is CSAGPTHVDTQYF.

This chain joins TRBV14 and TRBJ1-1; TCRdb proposes TRBD1, but this gene call is untestable without DNA. Germline V gene sequence: CDR1 SGHDN, CDR2 FVKESK. CDR3 length: 14 residues. The CDR3 here is CASSGVAVGTEAFF.

The chain uses TRBV5-1 and TRBJ1-2. CDR1 and CDR2 (germline): SGHRS, YFSETQ. There are 14 residues in the CDR3. CDR3 amino acids: CASSLVTGGYGYTF.

The CDR3 spells CASSGYNSPLHF. V and J are TRBV6-1 and TRBJ1-6. The CDR3 spans 12 residues. Germline V gene sequence: CDR1 MNHNS, CDR2 SASEGT.

The CDR3 sequence: CASSPLVNSPLHF. The J gene is TRBJ1-6, the V gene TRBV7-6. There are 13 residues in the CDR3. Per germline, CDR1 SGHVS and CDR2 FNYEAQ.

This chain uses TRBV5-1 with TRBJ2-2; TCRdb outputs TRBD2, but without DNA this stays unchecked. The CDR3 covers 16 residues. Per the germline V gene, CDR1 is SGHRS and CDR2 is YFSETQ. CDR3 in amino acids: CASSHQAGDYTGELFF.

The chain carries TRBV12-3 or TRBV12-4 and TRBJ1-2. The CDR3 has 13 residues. CDR3 amino acids: CASSKVLNYGYTF.

The chain has TRBV30 and TRBJ1-6. In germline, CDR1 is GTSNPN, CDR2 SVGIG (reference sequence). This CDR3 region has 12 residues. The CDR3 sequence is CDWSSGNSPLHF.

The chain uses TRBV6-2 or TRBV6-3 and TRBJ1-2; no DNA is available, so the TRBD1 call from TCRdb remains unchecked. The germline V gene has CDR1 MNHEY and CDR2 SVGEGT. This CDR3 is built from 14 residues. This chain's CDR3 is CASSYSDWGYGYTF.

V gene TRBV30 combines with J gene TRBJ1-2; the D call of TRBD1 rests on TCRdb alone, since no DNA is present to check it. The CDR3 spans 16 residues. In germline, CDR1 is GTSNPN, CDR2 SVGIG (reference sequence). The CDR3 is CAWRRRGTGGGYGYTF.

J is TRBJ1-5 and V is TRBV13; the TRBD1 assignment by TCRdb is unverifiable without DNA. The germline CDR1 and CDR2 sequences are PRHDT and FYEKMQ (reference sequence). The CDR3 sequence is 15 residues long. The CDR3 loop is CASSRTGVPNQPQHF.

The chain joins TRBV6-5 to TRBJ2-5; there is no DNA to check the TCRdb D call of TRBD1. This CDR3 is 15 amino acids long. Germline V gives CDR1 MNHEY, CDR2 SVGAGI. This chain's CDR3 is CASCWGRPREETQYF.

This clonotype registers medium-sized by frequency. The rearrangement joins TRBV6-6 to TRBJ2-1. The length of the CDR3 is 14 residues. Germline CDR1 MNHNY, CDR2 SVGAGI (reference sequence). This CDR3 is CASSPRDSYNEQFF.

Measured by frequency, this clonotype is medium-sized. The CDR3 reads CASKAGAATDTQYF. The chain uses TRBV19 and TRBJ2-3; TCRdb indicates TRBD1, and absent DNA this call remains unverified. Per the germline V gene, CDR1 is LNHDA and CDR2 is SQIVND (reference sequence). The CDR3 sequence is 14 residues long.